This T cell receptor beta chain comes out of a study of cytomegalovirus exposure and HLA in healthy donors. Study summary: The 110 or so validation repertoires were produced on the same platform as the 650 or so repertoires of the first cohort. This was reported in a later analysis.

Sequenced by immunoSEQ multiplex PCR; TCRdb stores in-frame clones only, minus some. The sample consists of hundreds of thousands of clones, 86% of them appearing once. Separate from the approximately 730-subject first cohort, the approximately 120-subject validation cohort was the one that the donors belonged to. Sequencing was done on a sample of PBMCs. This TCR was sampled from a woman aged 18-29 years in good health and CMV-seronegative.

The CDR3 bases are TGTGCCAGCAGCCCCGTCCCCCTAGCGGGGGCCCTAGATACGCAGTATTTT. The encoded protein is CASSPVPLAGALDTQYF. The chain carries TRBV5-6 and TRBJ2-3; 10 nucleotides align to TRBD2. Looked up from germline, CDR1 is SGHDT and CDR2 is YYEEEE. J was trimmed by 5 bases and V by 4 bases; bases with no gene match: 13. The CDR3 totals 17 residues.